The 5 T cell receptor beta chains below all came from one sample that was sequenced in a study of T cells after yellow fever vaccination. Using its own MiXCR run on the 5' RACE reads, TCRdb lists one record per CDR3 protein. This table holds hundreds of thousands of distinct CDR3 sequences, 7% to 10% found once. The material was PBMCs, obtained about 49 days after the first yellow fever vaccination. These receptors all come from a man between 18 and 35 years old who received the YFV17D yellow fever vaccine.

This chain uses TRBV5-1 with TRBJ2-7, with TRBD1 matching 10 bases. V was clipped by 3 bases and J by 6 bases; unmatched bases: 3. This CDR3 region has 13 residues. Germline CDR1 is SGHRS and CDR2 is YFSETQ. The CDR3 loop is CASSWGTGAEQYF. The DNA for the CDR3 is TGCGCCAGCAGCTGGGGGACAGGGGCCGAGCAGTACTTC.

V is TRBV5-6 and J is TRBJ1-5; tentative D call: TRBD1 (6 bases). Trimming stripped 0 bases from V and 0 bases from J, with 16 bases between. The germline CDR1 and CDR2 sequences are SGHDT and YYEEEE. The CDR3 extends over 18 amino acids. CDR3 coding DNA: TGTGCCAGCAGCTTGGCAGGGGCTGAACCTTATAGCAATCAGCCCCAGCATTTT. Protein: CASSLAGAEPYSNQPQHF.

The sample holds a few counts of this clonotype. This chain connects TRBV7-8 to TRBJ2-1, with D possibly matching TRBD2 (6 bases). The CDR3 has 17 residues. Per the germline V gene, CDR1 is SGHVS and CDR2 is FQNEAQ. Trimming stripped 1 base from V and 12 bases from J, with 25 bases between. The CDR3 DNA sequence: TGTGCCAGCAGCTTAGTGTCGGGGCGCGGGGACCCTATGGTGCAGTTCTTC. This translates into CASSLVSGRGDPMVQFF.

The V call is TRBV4-1, the J call TRBJ1-2; D remains ambiguous. There are 16 residues in the CDR3. V lost 1 base, J lost 0 bases, and 12 bases lay in between. Germline values: CDR1 MGHRA, CDR2 YSYEKL. CDR3 in DNA: TGCGCCAGCAGCCAAGGAGTAACGGAGACTAACTATGGCTACACCTTC. Protein product: CASSQGVTETNYGYTF.

This clonotype was recorded a few times. J is TRBJ1-3 and V is TRBV4-1; a weak D match, TRBD1 (6 bases). Trimming removed 1 base at V and 4 bases at J, with 11 bases between. Germline CDR1 and CDR2: MGHRA and YSYEKL. The CDR3 has 15 amino acids. The CDR3 is CASSQVAGEGNTIYF. DNA for the CDR3: TGCGCCAGCAGCCAAGTAGCAGGGGAGGGAAACACCATATATTTT.